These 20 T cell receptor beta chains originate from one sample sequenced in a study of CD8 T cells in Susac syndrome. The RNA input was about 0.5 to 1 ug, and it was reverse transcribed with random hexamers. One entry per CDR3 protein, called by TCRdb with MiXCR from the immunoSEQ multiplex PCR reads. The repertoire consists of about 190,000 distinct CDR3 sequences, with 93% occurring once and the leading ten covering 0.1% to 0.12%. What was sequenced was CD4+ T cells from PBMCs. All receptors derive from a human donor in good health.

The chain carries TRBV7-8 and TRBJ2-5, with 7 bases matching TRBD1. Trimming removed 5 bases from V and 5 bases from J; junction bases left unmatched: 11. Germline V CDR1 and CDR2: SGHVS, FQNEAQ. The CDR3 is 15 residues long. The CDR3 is CASSPAGTEGETQYF. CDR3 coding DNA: TGTGCCAGCAGCCCGGCCGGGACAGAGGGCGAGACCCAGTACTTC.

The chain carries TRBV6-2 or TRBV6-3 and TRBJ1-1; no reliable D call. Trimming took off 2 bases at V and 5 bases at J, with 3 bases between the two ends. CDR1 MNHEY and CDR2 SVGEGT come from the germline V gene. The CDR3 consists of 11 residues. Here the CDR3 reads CASSYATEAFF. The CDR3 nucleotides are TGTGCCAGCAGTTACGCAACTGAAGCTTTCTTT.

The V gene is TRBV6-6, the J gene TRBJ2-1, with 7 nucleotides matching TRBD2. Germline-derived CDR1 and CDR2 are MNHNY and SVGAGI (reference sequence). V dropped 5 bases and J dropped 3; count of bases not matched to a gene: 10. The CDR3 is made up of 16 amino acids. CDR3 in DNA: TGTGCCAGCAGTCCCGTGGGGGGGGGAGTCTACAATGAGCAGTTCTTC. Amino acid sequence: CASSPVGGGVYNEQFF.

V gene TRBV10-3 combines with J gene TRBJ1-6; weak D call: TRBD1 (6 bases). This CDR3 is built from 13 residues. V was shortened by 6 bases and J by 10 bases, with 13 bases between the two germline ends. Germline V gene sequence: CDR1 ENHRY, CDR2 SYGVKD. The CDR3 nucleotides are TGTGCCATCAGCGAGGGGGAAGGGTCACCCCTCCACTTT. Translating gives CAISEGEGSPLHF.

Here the CDR3 DNA reads TGCAGCCCTGGCTTTAGCGGGGGGCAAGAGACCCAGTACTTC. This encodes CSPGFSGGQETQYF. The chain is built from TRBV29-1 and TRBJ2-5, with TRBD2 identical over 10 bases. The junction had 8 bases not matched to a gene; V was cut back by 8 bases and J by 2 bases. CDR1 and CDR2 (germline): SQVTM, ANQGSEA. This CDR3 contains 14 residues.

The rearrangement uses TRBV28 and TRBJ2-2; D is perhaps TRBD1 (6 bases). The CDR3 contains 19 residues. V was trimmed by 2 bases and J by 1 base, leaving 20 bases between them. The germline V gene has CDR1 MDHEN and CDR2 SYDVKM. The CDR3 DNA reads TGTGCCAGCAGTTTAGGCAGGAGGTTCGACAGGAGGAACACCGGGGAGCTGTTTTTT. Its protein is CASSLGRRFDRRNTGELFF.

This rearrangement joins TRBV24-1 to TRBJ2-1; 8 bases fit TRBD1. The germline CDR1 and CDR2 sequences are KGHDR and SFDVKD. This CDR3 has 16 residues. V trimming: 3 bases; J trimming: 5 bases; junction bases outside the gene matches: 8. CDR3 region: CATSDPVTGEDNEQFF. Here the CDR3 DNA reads TGTGCCACCAGTGATCCTGTGACAGGGGAGGACAATGAGCAGTTCTTC.

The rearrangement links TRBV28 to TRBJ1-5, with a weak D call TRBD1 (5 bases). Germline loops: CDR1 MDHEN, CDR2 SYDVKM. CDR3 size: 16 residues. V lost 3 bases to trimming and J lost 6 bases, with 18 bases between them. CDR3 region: CASSFLIGQGGQPQHF. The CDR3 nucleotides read TGTGCCAGCAGTTTTCTCATTGGGCAGGGTGGTCAGCCCCAGCATTTT.

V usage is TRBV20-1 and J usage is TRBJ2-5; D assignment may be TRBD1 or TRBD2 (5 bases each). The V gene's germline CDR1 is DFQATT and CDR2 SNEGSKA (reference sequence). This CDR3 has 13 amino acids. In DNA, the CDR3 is TGCACCGGGACCGGGTCCGCCGTAGAGACCCAGTACTTC. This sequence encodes CTGTGSAVETQYF.

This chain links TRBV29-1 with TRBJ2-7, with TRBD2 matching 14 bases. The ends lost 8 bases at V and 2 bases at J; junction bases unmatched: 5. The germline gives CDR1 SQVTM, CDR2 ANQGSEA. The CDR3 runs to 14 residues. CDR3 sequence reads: CSIRTSGGTYEQYF. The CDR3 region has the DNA TGCAGCATTAGGACTAGCGGGGGGACCTACGAGCAGTACTTC.

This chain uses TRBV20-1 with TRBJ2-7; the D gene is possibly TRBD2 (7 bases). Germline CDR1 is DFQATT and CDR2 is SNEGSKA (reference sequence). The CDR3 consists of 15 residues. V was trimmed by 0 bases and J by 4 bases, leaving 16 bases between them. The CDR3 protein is CSARDWGGPTYEQYF. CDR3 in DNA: TGCAGTGCTAGAGATTGGGGGGGCCCTACGTACGAGCAGTACTTC.

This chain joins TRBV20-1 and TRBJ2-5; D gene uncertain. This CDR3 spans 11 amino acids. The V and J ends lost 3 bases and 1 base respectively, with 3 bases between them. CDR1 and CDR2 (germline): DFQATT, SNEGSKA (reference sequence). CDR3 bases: TGCAGTGCTAGGGCCCAAGAGACCCAGTACTTC. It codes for CSARAQETQYF.

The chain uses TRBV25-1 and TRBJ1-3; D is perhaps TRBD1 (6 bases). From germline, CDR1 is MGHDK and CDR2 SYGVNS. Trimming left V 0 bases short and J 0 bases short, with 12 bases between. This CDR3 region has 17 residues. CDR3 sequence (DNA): TGTGCCAGCAGTGAATACAAAACAGGGCTCTCTGGAAACACCATATATTTT. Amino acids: CASSEYKTGLSGNTIYF.

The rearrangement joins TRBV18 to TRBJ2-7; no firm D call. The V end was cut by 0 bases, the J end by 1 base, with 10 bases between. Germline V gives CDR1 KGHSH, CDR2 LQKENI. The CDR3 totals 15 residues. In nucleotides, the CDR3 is TGTGCCAGCTCACCACCGGGGAAGACTTCCTACGAGCAGTACTTC. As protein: CASSPPGKTSYEQYF.

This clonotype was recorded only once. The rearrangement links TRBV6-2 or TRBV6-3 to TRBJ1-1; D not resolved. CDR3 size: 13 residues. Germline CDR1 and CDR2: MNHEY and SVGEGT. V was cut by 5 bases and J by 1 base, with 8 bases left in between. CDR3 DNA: TGTGCCAGCAGTCCTTATTGGAACACTGAAGCTTTCTTT. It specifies CASSPYWNTEAFF.

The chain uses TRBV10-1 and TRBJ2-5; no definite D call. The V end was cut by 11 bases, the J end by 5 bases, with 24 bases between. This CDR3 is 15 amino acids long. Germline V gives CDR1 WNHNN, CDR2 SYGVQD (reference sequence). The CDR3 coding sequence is TGCGCCGGCTGCACCCGCGGAGAGGCTCGGGAGACCCAGTACTTC. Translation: CAGCTRGEARETQYF.

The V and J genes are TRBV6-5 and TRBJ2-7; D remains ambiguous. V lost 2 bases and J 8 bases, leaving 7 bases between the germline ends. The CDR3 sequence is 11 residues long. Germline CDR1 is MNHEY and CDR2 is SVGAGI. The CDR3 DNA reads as TGTGCCAGCAGTTACCAGCTCCAGCAGTACTTC. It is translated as CASSYQLQQYF.

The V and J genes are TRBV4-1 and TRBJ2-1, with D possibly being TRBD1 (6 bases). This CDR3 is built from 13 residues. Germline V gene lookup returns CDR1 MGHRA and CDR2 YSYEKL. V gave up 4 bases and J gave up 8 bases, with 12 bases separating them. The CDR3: CASSLGQKDEQFF. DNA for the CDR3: TGCGCCAGCAGCCTAGGACAGAAGGATGAGCAGTTCTTC.

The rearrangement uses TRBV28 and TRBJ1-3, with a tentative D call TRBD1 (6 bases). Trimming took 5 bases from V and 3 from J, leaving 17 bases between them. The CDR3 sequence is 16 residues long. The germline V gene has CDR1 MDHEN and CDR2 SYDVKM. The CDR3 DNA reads TGTGCCAGCAGTCGATATAAAGGGGGGAATGGAAACACCATATATTTT. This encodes CASSRYKGGNGNTIYF.

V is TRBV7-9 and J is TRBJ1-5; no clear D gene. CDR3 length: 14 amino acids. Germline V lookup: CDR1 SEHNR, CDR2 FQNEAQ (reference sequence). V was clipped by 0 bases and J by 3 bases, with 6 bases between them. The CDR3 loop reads CASSLASINQPQHF. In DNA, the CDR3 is TGTGCCAGCAGCTTAGCCAGTATCAATCAGCCCCAGCATTTT. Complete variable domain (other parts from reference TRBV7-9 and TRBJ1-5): DTGVSQNPRHKITKRGQNVTFRCDPISEHNRLYWYRQTLGQGPEFLTYFQNEAQLEKSRLLSDRFSAERPKGSFSTLEIQRTEQGDSAMYLCASSLASINQPQHFGDGTRLSIL.